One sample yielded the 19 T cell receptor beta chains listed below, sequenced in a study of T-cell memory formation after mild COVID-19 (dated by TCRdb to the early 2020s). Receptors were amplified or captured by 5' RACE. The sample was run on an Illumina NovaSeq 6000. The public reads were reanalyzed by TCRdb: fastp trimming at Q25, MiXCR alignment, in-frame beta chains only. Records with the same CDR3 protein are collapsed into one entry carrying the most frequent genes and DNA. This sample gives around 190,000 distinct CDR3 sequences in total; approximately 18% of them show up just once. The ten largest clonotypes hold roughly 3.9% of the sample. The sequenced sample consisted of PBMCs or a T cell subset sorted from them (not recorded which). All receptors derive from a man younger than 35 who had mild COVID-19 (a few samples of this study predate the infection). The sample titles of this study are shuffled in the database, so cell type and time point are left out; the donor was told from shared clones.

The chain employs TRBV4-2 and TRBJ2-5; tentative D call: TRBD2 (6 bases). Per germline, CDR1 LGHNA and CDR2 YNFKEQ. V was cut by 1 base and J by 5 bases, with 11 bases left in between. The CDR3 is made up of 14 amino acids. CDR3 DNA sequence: TGTGCCAGCAGCCAAGGGGCTGGGAGGGAGACCCAGTACTTC. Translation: CASSQGAGRETQYF.

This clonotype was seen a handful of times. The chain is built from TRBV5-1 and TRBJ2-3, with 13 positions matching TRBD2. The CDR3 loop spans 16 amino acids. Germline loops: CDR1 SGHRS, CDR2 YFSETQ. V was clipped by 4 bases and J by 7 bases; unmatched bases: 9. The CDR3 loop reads CASSLGLAGPTHTQYF. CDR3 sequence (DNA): TGCGCCAGCAGCCTGGGACTAGCGGGGCCCACCCATACGCAGTATTTT.

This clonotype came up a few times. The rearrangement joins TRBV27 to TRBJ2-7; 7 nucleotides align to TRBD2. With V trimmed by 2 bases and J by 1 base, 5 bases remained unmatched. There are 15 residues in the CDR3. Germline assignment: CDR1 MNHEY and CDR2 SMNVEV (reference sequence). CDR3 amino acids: CASSLIGEGSYEQYF. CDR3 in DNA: TGTGCCAGCAGTTTAATAGGGGAGGGGTCCTACGAGCAGTACTTC.

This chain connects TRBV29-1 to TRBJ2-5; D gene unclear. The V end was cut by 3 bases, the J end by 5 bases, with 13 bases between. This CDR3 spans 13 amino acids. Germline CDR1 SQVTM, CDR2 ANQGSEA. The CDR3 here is CSVEGRFVETQYF. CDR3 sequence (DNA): TGCAGCGTTGAGGGCAGGTTCGTCGAGACCCAGTACTTC. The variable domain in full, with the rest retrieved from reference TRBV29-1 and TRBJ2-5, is SAVISQKPSRDICQRGTSLTIQCQVDSQVTMMFWYRQQPGQSLTLIATANQGSEATYESGFVIDKFPISRPNLTFSTLTVSNMSPEDSSIYLCSVEGRFVETQYFGPGTRLLVL.

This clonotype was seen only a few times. DNA for the CDR3: TGTGCCAGCAGTAGGGGGACGGAGGGCCCCCAAGAGACCCAGTACTTC. Protein product: CASSRGTEGPQETQYF. The rearrangement links TRBV9 to TRBJ2-5; D possibly uses TRBD1 or TRBD2 (6 bases each). This CDR3 region has 16 residues. V lost 5 bases and J lost 1, with 18 bases in between. Germline values: CDR1 SGDLS, CDR2 YYNGEE.

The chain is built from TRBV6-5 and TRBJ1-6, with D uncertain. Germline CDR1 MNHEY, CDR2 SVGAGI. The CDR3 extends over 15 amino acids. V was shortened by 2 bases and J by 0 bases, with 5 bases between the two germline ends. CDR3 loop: CASSYGSSYNSPLHF. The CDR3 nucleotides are TGTGCCAGCAGTTACGGGAGCTCCTATAATTCACCCCTCCACTTT.

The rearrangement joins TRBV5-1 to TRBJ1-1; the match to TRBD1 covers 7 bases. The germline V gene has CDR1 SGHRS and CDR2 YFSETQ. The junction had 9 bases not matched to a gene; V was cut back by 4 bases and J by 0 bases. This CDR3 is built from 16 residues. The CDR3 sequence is CASSHGQVTMNTEAFF. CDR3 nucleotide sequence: TGCGCCAGCAGCCACGGACAGGTTACCATGAACACTGAAGCTTTCTTT.

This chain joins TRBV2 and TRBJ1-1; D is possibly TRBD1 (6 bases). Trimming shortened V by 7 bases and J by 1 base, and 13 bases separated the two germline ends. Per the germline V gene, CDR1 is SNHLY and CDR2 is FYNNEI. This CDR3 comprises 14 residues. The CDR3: CASTRGGGNTEAFF. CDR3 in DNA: TGTGCCAGCACCCGGGGGGGCGGGAACACTGAAGCTTTCTTT.

Here the CDR3 DNA reads TGTGCCAGCAGTCCCGCGGGGGGCCGTGGCACAGATACGCAGTATTTT. It translates to CASSPAGGRGTDTQYF. This chain links TRBV28 with TRBJ2-3; TRBD2 matches at 8 bases. Germline CDR1 reads MDHEN; CDR2 reads SYDVKM. The CDR3 totals 16 residues. V lost 5 bases and J lost 1; bases outside the gene matches: 8.

The CDR3 spells CASSSDRRGEKLFF. The CDR3 coding sequence is TGTGCCAGCAGCTCGGACAGGAGGGGTGAAAAACTGTTTTTT. The chain links TRBV12-3 or TRBV12-4 to TRBJ1-4; 7 bases agree with TRBD1. The CDR3 covers 14 residues. V gave up 6 bases and J gave up 7 bases; unmatched junction bases: 8.

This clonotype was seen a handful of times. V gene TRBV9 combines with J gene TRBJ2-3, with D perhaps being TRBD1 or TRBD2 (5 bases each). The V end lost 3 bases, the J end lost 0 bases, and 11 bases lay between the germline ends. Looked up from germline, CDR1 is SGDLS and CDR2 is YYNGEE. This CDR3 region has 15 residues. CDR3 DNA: TGTGCCAGCAGCGCCCGGGACCGCAGCACAGATACGCAGTATTTT. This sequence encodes CASSARDRSTDTQYF. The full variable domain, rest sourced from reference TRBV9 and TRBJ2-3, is DSGVTQTPKHLITATGQRVTLRCSPRSGDLSVYWYQQSLDQGLQFLIQYYNGEERAKGNILERFSAQQFPDLHSELNLSSLELGDSALYFCASSARDRSTDTQYFGPGTRLTVL.

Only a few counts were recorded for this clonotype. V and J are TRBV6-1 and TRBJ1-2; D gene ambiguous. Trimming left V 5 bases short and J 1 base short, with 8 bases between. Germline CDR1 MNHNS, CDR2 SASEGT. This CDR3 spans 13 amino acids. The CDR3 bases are TGTGCCAGCAGTCAGGCCGATAACTATGGCTACACCTTC. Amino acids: CASSQADNYGYTF.

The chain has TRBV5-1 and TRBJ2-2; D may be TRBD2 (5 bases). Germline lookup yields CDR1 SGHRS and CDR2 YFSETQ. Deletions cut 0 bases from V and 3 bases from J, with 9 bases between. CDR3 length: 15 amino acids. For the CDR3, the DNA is TGCGCCAGCAGCTTGGCACCGGGGTACACCGGGGAGCTGTTTTTT. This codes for CASSLAPGYTGELFF.

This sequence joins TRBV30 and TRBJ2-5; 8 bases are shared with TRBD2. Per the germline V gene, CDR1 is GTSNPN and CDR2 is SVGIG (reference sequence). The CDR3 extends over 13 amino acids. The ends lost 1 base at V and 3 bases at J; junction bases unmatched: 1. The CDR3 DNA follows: TGTGCCTGGAGTGGGGGACTAGAAGAGACCCAGTACTTC. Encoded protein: CAWSGGLEETQYF.

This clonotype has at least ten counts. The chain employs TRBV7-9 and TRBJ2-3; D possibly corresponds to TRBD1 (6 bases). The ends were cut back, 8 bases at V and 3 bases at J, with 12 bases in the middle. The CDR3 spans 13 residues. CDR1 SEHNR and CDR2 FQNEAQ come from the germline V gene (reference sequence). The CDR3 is CASLGRGTDTQYF. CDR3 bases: TGTGCCAGCCTAGGCAGGGGTACAGATACGCAGTATTTT. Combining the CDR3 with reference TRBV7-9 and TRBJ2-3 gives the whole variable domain DTGVSQNPRHKITKRGQNVTFRCDPISEHNRLYWYRQTLGQGPEFLTYFQNEAQLEKSRLLSDRFSAERPKGSFSTLEIQRTEQGDSAMYLCASLGRGTDTQYFGPGTRLTVL.

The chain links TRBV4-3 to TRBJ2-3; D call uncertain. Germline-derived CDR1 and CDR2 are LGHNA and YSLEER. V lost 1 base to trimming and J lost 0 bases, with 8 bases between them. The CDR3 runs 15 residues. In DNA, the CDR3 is TGCGCCAGCAGCCAAGTGCAGACTAGCACAGATACGCAGTATTTT. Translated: CASSQVQTSTDTQYF.

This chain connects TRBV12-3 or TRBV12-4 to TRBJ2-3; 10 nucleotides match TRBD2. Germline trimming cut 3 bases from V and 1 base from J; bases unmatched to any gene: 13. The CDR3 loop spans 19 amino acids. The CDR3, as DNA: TGTGCCAGCAGTTTGAGGTCCCTGCTAGCGGGGGCCCGCACAGATACGCAGTATTTT. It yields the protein CASSLRSLLAGARTDTQYF.

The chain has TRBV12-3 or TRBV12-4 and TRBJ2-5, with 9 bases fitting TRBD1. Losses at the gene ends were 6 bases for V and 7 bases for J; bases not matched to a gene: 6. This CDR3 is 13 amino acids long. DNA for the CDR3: TGTGCCAGCAGGGAACAGGGGGCGGGGACCCAGTACTTC. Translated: CASREQGAGTQYF.

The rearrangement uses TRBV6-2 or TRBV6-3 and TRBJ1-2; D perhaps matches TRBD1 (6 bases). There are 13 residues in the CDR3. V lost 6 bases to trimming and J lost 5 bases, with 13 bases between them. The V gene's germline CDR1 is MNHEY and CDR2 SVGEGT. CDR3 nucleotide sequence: TGTGCCAGCAGACCAACAGGGTATTATGGCTACACCTTC. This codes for CASRPTGYYGYTF.